The source of this T cell receptor (beta chain) is a study of shared clonotypes between healthy human individuals. Naive CD8 cells, CD45RO-negative and positively selected for CCR7, excluded terminally differentiated effector memory CD45RA+ cells. Donation came from healthy HIV-negative adults that had no recent acute infections or vaccinations. Sequenced by immunoSEQ multiplex PCR; TCRdb stores in-frame clones only, minus some. The table includes roughly 600,000 clones, 95% to 98% detected once. Trimming shortened V by 5 bases and J by 0 bases, and 23 bases separated the two germline ends. The CDR3 is 19 amino acids. The germline CDR1 and CDR2 sequences are SEHNR and FQNEAQ (reference sequence).

The V gene is TRBV7-9, the J gene TRBJ2-1; D is uncertain. Sequenced: naive CD8+ T cells sorted from blood. This clonotype was obtained from a man aged 25-40 years in good health. CDR3 bases: TGTGCCAGCAGCACCGGCCAGTTTGGGCGGCTAGTCTCCTACAATGAGCAGTTCTTC. The encoded protein is CASSTGQFGRLVSYNEQFF.